This T cell receptor beta chain was obtained from a study of OX40 agonist ivuxolimab in advanced cancers. Regarding the complete study: Ivuxolimab was a fully human IgG2 agonistic monoclonal antibody targeting the costimulatory receptor OX40 (CD134). Intravenous ivuxolimab was administered to patients every 2 weeks at six dose levels: 0.01, 0.1, 0.3, 1.5, 3 and 10 mg/kg. Of the approximately 50 patients in dose escalation, about 19 had hepatocellular carcinoma, roughly 15 had melanoma, 9 had renal cell carcinoma and 9 had head and neck cancer. The dose-escalation cohort was about 87% male with a mean age of around 64 years, ranging from about 23 to 85. Patients were allowed to have had prior anti-PD-1, anti-PD-L1 or anti-CTLA-4 therapy, and approximately 40% of the dose-escalation patients had been treated with checkpoint inhibitors. Partial responses were achieved by three dose-escalation patients, of whom one had hepatocellular carcinoma and two had cutaneous melanoma. The point of sequencing TCRbeta in the periphery was to test whether ivuxolimab changed TCR sequence diversity and drove clonal T-cell expansion. The paper reports the monotherapy dose-escalation portion (N of about 47 patients) of the phase I ivuxolimab trial. Here is what the overall study found, with its caveats: Which antigens the clonally expanded peripheral T cells were specific for was not determined. Clonal expansion of both CD4+ and CD8+ blood T cells was observed from baseline to week 6 at doses 0.1 to 3.0 mg/kg. After ivuxolimab, expanded clones were on average more numerous among CD8+ T cells than among CD4+ T cells. In the 0.1-3.0 mg/kg groups, partial responders had among the lowest normalized peripheral clonal expansion, particularly in CD8+ T cells. Low levels of normalized T-cell clonal expansion were also shown by some nonresponding patients.

This clone was counted once. Its antigen specificity is not known. No per-base quality is available; no much larger clone lies one base away. The germline V gene specifies SGDLS as CDR1 and YYNGEE as CDR2. The junction carries 12 bases between V and J, which are trimmed by 4 bases and 8 bases respectively. The CDR3 holds 13 amino acids from the cysteine to the phenylalanine. The retained sequence is limited to the CDR3, 39 bases, with the frame set at the first base. Genomic DNA was isolated from the sorted cells so that the TCRbeta CDR3 region could be sequenced. The immunoSEQ Assay was used to sequence the TCRbeta CDR3 regions. The immuneACCESS repertoire file appears here via TCRdb, limited to in-frame rearrangements. These files lack a portion of the clones; in checked studies, under half of the deficit traces to unresolved V genes, and the cause of the others is not known. The sample table lists tens of thousands of clones, around 80% of them with a count of one. The top ten hold 7.3% of the sample.

Patients with a history of autoimmune disease or receiving systemic immunosuppression were excluded from the trial. Peripheral blood for TCR sequencing was collected from all dose cohorts at baseline, on cycle 4 day 1, and on cycle 7 day 1. Samples came from an open-label, multicenter, first-in-human phase I dose-escalation trial of ivuxolimab. Adults with locally advanced or metastatic melanoma, renal cell carcinoma, hepatocellular carcinoma or head and neck squamous cell carcinoma were enrolled in the trial. Before TCR sequencing, CD4+ T cells and CD8+ T cells were sorted from peripheral blood as separate populations.

This sample comprised CD4+ or CD8+ T cells sorted from blood, obtained in a trial of the OX40 agonist ivuxolimab. The chain is made from TRBV9 and TRBJ1-4; a tentative D call is TRBD1 (6 bases match). This clonotype originated in an adult with an advanced solid tumor such as melanoma, head and neck, liver or kidney cancer. The sequenced DNA: TGTGCCAGCAGCATTAGCACAGGGGAAAAACTGTTTTTT. This translates into CASSISTGEKLFF.